The 2 T cell receptor beta chains reported below all come from one sample, sequenced in a study of cytomegalovirus exposure and HLA in healthy donors (dated by TCRdb to about 2017). Library preparation employed the immunoSEQ multiplex PCR assay. This is the immuneACCESS table as TCRdb keeps it, with only in-frame sequences that have V and J called. A part of the clones is gone; compared with another copy, unresolved V genes explain less than half, and the rest is unexplained. This sample is represented by approximately 120,000 clones; 94% of them were singletons. The ten largest make up 1% to 1.5% of the sample. Sequencing used PBMCs. These receptors all come from a woman between 18 and 30 years old in good health and CMV-seronegative.

This chain joins TRBV18 and TRBJ2-1, with D possibly TRBD2 on 5 matching bases. Germline V lookup: CDR1 KGHSH, CDR2 LQKENI. The CDR3 covers 14 residues. V was clipped by 2 bases and J by 2 bases, with 7 bases between them. The CDR3 is CASSPTGTYNEQFF. The CDR3 nucleotides are TGTGCCAGCTCACCAACGGGGACCTACAATGAGCAGTTCTTC.

CDR3: CASSLGQGAYIQYF. The CDR3 bases are TGTGCCAGCAGTTTAGGACAGGGGGCTTACATTCAGTACTTC. The chain employs TRBV27 and TRBJ2-4; TRBD1 matches 11 bases. CDR1 and CDR2 from the germline V gene are MNHEY and SMNVEV (reference sequence). This CDR3 has 14 residues. Losses at the gene ends were 2 bases for V and 8 bases for J; bases not matched to a gene: 2.